This is a list of T cell receptor beta chains from one sample in a study of T cell changes during pregnancy in multiple sclerosis. Here immunoSEQ multiplex PCR was the method, and the copy in TCRdb shows in-frame clones only, minus some. Found here are roughly 70,000 clones, over 80% of them singletons; the top ten hold less than 3%. Source: peripheral blood, taken in the third trimester of pregnancy. Receptor source: a female donor in good health, enrolled as a control in a pregnancy study. Both conserved end residues are trimmed from each CDR3. D genes are given only for firm matches.

V gene	D gene	CDR3 length	J gene	CDR3 protein
TRBV15	.	9	TRBJ1-6	ATSGNSPLH
TRBV4-1	.	15	TRBJ1-3	ASSQGRATTGGNTIY
TRBV28	TRBD1	11	TRBJ1-2	ASTDRGIYGYT
TRBV28	.	11	TRBJ1-2	ASRTTGVYGYT
TRBV27	TRBD2	14	TRBJ2-7	ASSPRLAGWAYEQY
TRBV5-1	.	13	TRBJ2-2	ASRSTGVNTGELF
TRBV19	.	13	TRBJ2-3	ASSIAARVTDTQY
TRBV7-9	TRBD1	13	TRBJ1-4	ASSLVTGTNEKLF
TRBV28	.	12	TRBJ2-1	ASSLLGQGYEQF
TRBV7-9	.	12	TRBJ1-1	ASSLMTTNTEAF